These T cell receptor beta chains were read from a single sample in a study of CD8 T cells in ankylosing spondylitis. TCRdb analysed the 5' RACE reads with MiXCR anew, one entry per CDR3 protein. The sample carries 250,000 or so distinct CDR3 sequences, under 20% recorded once. What was sequenced was blood, either unsorted or a sorted T cell fraction (not recorded which). Receptors originate from a male donor with ankylosing spondylitis or in good health (not recorded which). Each CDR3 is given without its conserved first and last residue.

v_gene	j_gene	CDR3aa
TRBV3-1	TRBJ2-1	ASSQELAEYNEQF
TRBV9	TRBJ2-7	ASSVGGTAYEQY
TRBV29-1	TRBJ2-3	SARGQGGTDTQY
TRBV29-1	TRBJ2-5	SVEYRGIQETQY
TRBV4-1	TRBJ2-7	ASSQPDRTYEQY
TRBV9	TRBJ2-3	ASKGTEGDTQY
TRBV2	TRBJ2-3	ASSKAGGPGTDTQY
TRBV4-3	TRBJ2-1	ASSQDPAGGHNEQF
TRBV20-1	TRBJ2-7	SARGWNTNEQY
TRBV6-1	TRBJ1-2	ASSATGANYGYT
TRBV12-3/TRBV12-4	TRBJ2-1	ASSLLAGTEGPNEQF
TRBV9	TRBJ2-5	ASSVDGGEGETQY
TRBV12-3/TRBV12-4	TRBJ2-7	ASSTGERYEQY
TRBV6-2/TRBV6-3	TRBJ2-2	ASSYAGATGELF
TRBV5-1	TRBJ2-2	ASSLARDRHTGELF
TRBV7-6	TRBJ2-2	ASSLNQDTFLNTGELF
TRBV29-1	TRBJ2-7	SAKEQGSYEQY
TRBV18	TRBJ2-1	ASSPWTSGDNEQF
TRBV4-3	TRBJ2-7	ASSQDRAESYEQY
TRBV12-3/TRBV12-4	TRBJ2-1	ASSFGGRGYEQF
TRBV7-2	TRBJ1-5	ASSRGGAGNQPQH
TRBV5-1	TRBJ2-7	ASSLDFGKGSGSSGIHEQY
TRBV12-3/TRBV12-4	TRBJ2-1	ASSNREAEQF
TRBV7-6	TRBJ2-3	ASSLVGNEYDTQY
TRBV12-3/TRBV12-4	TRBJ1-5	ASSLLPGGGWPQH
TRBV19	TRBJ2-1	ASSPMDRYNEQF
TRBV4-1	TRBJ2-7	ASSQEWALHYEQY
TRBV10-3	TRBJ2-7	AISDVLAYEQY
TRBV7-8	TRBJ2-6	ASSLHKGTGGGGANVLT
TRBV11-2	TRBJ2-7	ASSNRDTFSYEQY
TRBV7-2	TRBJ2-3	ASSNSGPSTDTQY
TRBV7-9	TRBJ2-5	ASSRPSDQETQY
TRBV4-1	TRBJ1-4	ASSPSEDRRREKLF
TRBV10-2	TRBJ2-1	ASRRGTGAIEQF
TRBV20-1	TRBJ1-1	SAPDRLNTEAF
TRBV4-2	TRBJ2-7	ASSQGDAYYEQY
TRBV12-3/TRBV12-4	TRBJ2-3	ASRTQTSGRAPDTQY
TRBV13	TRBJ1-2	ASSRPGDMDYGYT
TRBV27	TRBJ2-3	ASRGQGAGVDTQY
TRBV4-2	TRBJ2-3	ASNNGPDTQY
TRBV9	TRBJ1-5	ASSGSGTVNQPQH
TRBV6-1	TRBJ2-1	ASSAGDPDLPHNEQF
TRBV2	TRBJ2-7	ASSEGQGGTYEQY
TRBV10-3	TRBJ2-3	AISGDKLAGLDTQY
TRBV20-1	TRBJ2-4	SAISGELAKNIQY